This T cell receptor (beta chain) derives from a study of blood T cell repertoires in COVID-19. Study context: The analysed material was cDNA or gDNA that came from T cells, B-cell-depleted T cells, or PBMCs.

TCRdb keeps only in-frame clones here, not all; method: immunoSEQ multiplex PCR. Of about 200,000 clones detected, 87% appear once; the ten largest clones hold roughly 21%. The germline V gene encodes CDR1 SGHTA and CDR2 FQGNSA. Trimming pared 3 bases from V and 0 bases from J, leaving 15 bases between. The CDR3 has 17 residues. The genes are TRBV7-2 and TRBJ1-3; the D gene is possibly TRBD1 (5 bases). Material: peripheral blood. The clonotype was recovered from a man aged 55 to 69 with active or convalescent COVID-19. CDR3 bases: TGTGCCAGCAGCTTGGGGCAGGGATCCTTCTCTGGAAACACCATATATTTT. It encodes CASSLGQGSFSGNTIYF.